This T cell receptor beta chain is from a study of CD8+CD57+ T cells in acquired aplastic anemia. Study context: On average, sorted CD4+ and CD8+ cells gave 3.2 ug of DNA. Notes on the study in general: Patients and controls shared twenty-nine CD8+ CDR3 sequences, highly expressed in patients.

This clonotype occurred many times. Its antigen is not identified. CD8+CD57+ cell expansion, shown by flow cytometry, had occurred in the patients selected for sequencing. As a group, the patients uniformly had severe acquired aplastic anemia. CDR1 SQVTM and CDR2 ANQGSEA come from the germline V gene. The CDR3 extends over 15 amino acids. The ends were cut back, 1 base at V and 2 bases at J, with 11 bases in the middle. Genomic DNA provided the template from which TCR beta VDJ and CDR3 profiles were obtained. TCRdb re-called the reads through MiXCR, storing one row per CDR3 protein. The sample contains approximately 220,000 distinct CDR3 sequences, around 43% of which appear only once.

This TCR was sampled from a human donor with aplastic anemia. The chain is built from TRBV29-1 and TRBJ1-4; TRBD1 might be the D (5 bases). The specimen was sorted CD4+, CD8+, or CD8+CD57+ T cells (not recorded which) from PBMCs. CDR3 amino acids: CSVEGSAGTNEKLFF. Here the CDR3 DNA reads TGCAGCGTTGAAGGTTCGGCAGGGACTAATGAAAAACTGTTTTTT.